This T cell receptor (beta chain) was sequenced during a study of lymphopenia after photon versus proton radiotherapy. With respect to this clone: Its antigen is not identified.

Looked up from germline, CDR1 is LGHNA and CDR2 is YSLEER. This CDR3 comprises 17 residues. The V gene end was trimmed by 4 bases and the J gene end by 7 bases; junction bases not matched to a gene: 10. Study-wide results and caveats: Only patients who died were analyzed for survival; proton advantage is unproven.

Sequencing used immunoSEQ multiplex PCR; TCRdb keeps in-frame clones, though not all of them. Seen here are 150,000 to 200,000 clones, less than 90% observed once, and the top ten hold around 4.5%. The rearrangement uses TRBV4-3 and TRBJ2-2, with 12 bases matching TRBD1. This sequence originates from a man aged 45-60 years with gastric cancer. Sequenced material: peripheral blood, taken from a patient treated with photon-based radiotherapy. The CDR3 DNA reads as TGCGCCAGCAGCCCCTCCACCGGGACAGGGGGCATCGGGGAGCTGTTTTTT. Translated, it gives CASSPSTGTGGIGELFF.